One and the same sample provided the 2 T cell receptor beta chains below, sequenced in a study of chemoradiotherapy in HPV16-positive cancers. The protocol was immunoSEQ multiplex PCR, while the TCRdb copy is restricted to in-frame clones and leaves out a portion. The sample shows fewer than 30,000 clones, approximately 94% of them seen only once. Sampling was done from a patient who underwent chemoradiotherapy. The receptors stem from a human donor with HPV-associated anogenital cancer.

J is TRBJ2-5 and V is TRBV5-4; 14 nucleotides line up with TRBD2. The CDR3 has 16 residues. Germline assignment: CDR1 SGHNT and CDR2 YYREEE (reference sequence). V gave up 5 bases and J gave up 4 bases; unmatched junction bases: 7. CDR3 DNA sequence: TGTGCCAGCAGTGCCGGGACTAGCGGGAGCAGAGAGACCCAGTACTTC. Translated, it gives CASSAGTSGSRETQYF.

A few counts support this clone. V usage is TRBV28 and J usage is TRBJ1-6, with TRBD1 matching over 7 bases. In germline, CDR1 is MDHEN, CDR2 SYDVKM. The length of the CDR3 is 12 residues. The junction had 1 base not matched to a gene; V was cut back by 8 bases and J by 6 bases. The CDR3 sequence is CASGQANSPLHF. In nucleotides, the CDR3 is TGTGCCAGCGGACAGGCTAATTCACCCCTCCACTTT. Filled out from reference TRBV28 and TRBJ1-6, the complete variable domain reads DVKVTQSSRYLVKRTGEKVFLECVQDMDHENMFWYRQDPGLGLRLIYFSYDVKMKEKGDIPEGYSVSREKKERFSLILESASTNQTSMYLCASGQANSPLHFGNGTRLTVT.